The 14 T cell receptor beta chains below were found in one sample sequenced in a study of shared clonotypes between healthy human individuals (dated by TCRdb to 2019 to 2021). Library construction relied on the immunoSEQ multiplex PCR assay. Held by TCRdb, this immuneACCESS table contains in-frame sequences only and omits some clones. Under half of the omission traces to an unresolved V gene where checked; the cause of the rest is unknown. The sample table contains approximately 640,000 clones; only one count was recorded for approximately 79% of them. The top ten constitute around 2% of the sample. The sequencing input was memory CD4+ T cells sorted from blood. The cell subset or site label here, explained by the study, means: CD45RA-negative fraction. These receptors were taken from a woman under 40 in good health.

This clone has more than one count but fewer than ten. The chain uses TRBV5-1 and TRBJ2-7; a weak D match, TRBD2 (6 bases). CDR1 and CDR2 from the germline V gene are SGHRS and YFSETQ. Deletions cut 6 bases from V and 3 bases from J, with 22 bases between. The CDR3 covers 16 residues. CDR3 amino acids: CASTPGPPGDRYEQYF. The CDR3 DNA sequence: TGCGCCAGCACCCCGGGCCCCCCGGGAGATCGCTACGAGCAGTACTTC.

J is TRBJ2-2 and V is TRBV14, with D perhaps matching TRBD2 (5 bases). V lost 1 base and J 7 bases, leaving 13 bases between the germline ends. The CDR3 is 15 residues long. Germline V gene data show CDR1 as SGHDN and CDR2 as FVKESK. CDR3 in amino acids: CASSQAGLRDGELFF. The DNA for the CDR3 is TGTGCCAGCAGCCAAGCAGGTCTTCGGGACGGGGAGCTGTTTTTT.

The chain links TRBV6-4 to TRBJ2-1; the D gene could be TRBD1 or TRBD2 (5 bases each). This CDR3 spans 15 amino acids. V was trimmed by 8 bases and J by 4 bases, leaving 18 bases between them. Germline CDR1 MRHNA, CDR2 SNTAGT. CDR3 sequence: CASRSKGTGYNEQFF. In DNA, the CDR3 is TGTGCCAGCCGAAGCAAGGGGACGGGGTACAATGAGCAGTTCTTC.

Remarks on this clone: With a much larger clone just one base away, this may be a read error. The same CDR3 can be traced to other DNA sequences in this sample. V is TRBV7-3 and J is TRBJ1-1; 8 nucleotides match TRBD1. The CDR3 has 13 amino acids. Germline V gene sequence: CDR1 SGHTA, CDR2 FQGTGA. The V segment lost 5 bases and the J segment 3 bases; nucleotides outside the gene matches: 2. CDR3 residues: CASSAQGDTEAFF. For the CDR3, the DNA is TGTGCCAGCAGCGCACAGGGGGACACTGAAGCTTTCTTT.

This clone is a singleton in its sample. This chain connects TRBV7-9 to TRBJ1-1; D is possibly TRBD1 (5 bases). V lost 2 bases, J lost 4 bases, and 11 bases lay in between. Germline V gene data show CDR1 as SEHNR and CDR2 as FQNEAQ (reference sequence). The CDR3 runs 14 residues. As DNA, the CDR3 is TGTGCCAGCAGCTTACTAGAGGGGAGCACTGAAGCTTTCTTT. Translation: CASSLLEGSTEAFF.

The chain is built from TRBV4-1 and TRBJ1-5; perhaps TRBD1 as D (6 bases). The CDR3 covers 16 residues. Trimming took 2 bases from V and 4 from J, leaving 15 bases between them. Germline V gene sequence: CDR1 MGHRA, CDR2 YSYEKL. The CDR3 coding sequence is TGCGCCAGCAGCCAAATCACCGGGACACCGAATCAGCCCCAGCATTTT. Translating gives CASSQITGTPNQPQHF.

J is TRBJ2-7 and V is TRBV4-1; D possibly corresponds to TRBD1 (5 bases). V was clipped by 1 base and J by 3 bases, with 16 bases between them. The CDR3 spans 16 residues. Germline V lookup: CDR1 MGHRA, CDR2 YSYEKL. The CDR3 coding sequence is TGCGCCAGCAGCCAAGCCCCCGACTCAGGGCTCTACGAGCAGTACTTC. This codes for CASSQAPDSGLYEQYF.

V gene TRBV5-1 combines with J gene TRBJ2-1, with 9 bases aligning to TRBD2. CDR3 length equals 16 residues. Per the germline V gene, CDR1 is SGHRS and CDR2 is YFSETQ. Trimming removed 4 bases from V and 9 bases from J; junction bases left unmatched: 14. The CDR3 DNA reads as TGCGCCAGCAGCGACGGGTATAGCGGGAGTCTAGGTGAGCAGTTCTTC. Amino acids: CASSDGYSGSLGEQFF.

This chain uses TRBV7-9 with TRBJ1-2, with D maybe TRBD1 (6 bases). The CDR3 runs 14 residues. The germline V gene has CDR1 SEHNR and CDR2 FQNEAQ (reference sequence). V was pared by 1 base and J by 5 bases, with 11 bases between. This CDR3 is CASSLESRGYGYTF. CDR3 nucleotides: TGTGCCAGCAGCTTAGAGTCCAGGGGATATGGCTACACCTTC.

The CDR3 loop is CASSEALGGQGRGYTF. CDR3 DNA sequence: TGTGCCAGCAGTGAAGCGCTTGGGGGACAGGGGCGCGGCTACACCTTC. The V call is TRBV6-1, the J call TRBJ1-2, with 10 bases matching TRBD1. V shed 0 bases, J shed 8 bases, and the junction held 9 bases outside the gene matches. CDR3 length: 16 amino acids. Germline-derived CDR1 and CDR2 are MNHNS and SASEGT.

This chain joins TRBV21-1 and TRBJ2-4; the table's D gene call, TRBD1, was not cross checked with the DNA. TRBV21-1 is a documented pseudogene. CDR3 length: 23 amino acids. CDR3 sequence reads: CASSKAGGQVAWEQDAIKNIQYF. CDR3 DNA sequence: TGTGCCAGCAGCAAAGCGGGAGGACAGGTTGCTTGGGAACAAGACGCCATAAAAAACATTCAGTACTTC.

Note on this clone: Other DNA sequences in the sample encode the same CDR3. The CDR3, as DNA: TGTGCTCTGGGGGGAGGCTATGGCTACACCTTC. Its protein product is CALGGGYGYTF. The chain employs TRBV30 and TRBJ1-2, with D maybe TRBD1 (5 bases). The CDR3 is made up of 11 amino acids. Germline CDR1 GTSNPN, CDR2 SVGIG (reference sequence).

The V gene is TRBV11-3, the J gene TRBJ2-2; D is possibly TRBD2 (6 bases). Germline V gives CDR1 SGHNT, CDR2 YENEEA. The CDR3 length is 15 residues. V was clipped by 1 base and J by 3 bases, with 9 bases between them. CDR3 in DNA: TGTGCCAGCAGCTTAGGGGGGGATTACACCGGGGAGCTGTTTTTT. It yields the protein CASSLGGDYTGELFF.

V and J are TRBV30 and TRBJ1-5; a weak D match, TRBD1 (5 bases). The germline gives CDR1 GTSNPN, CDR2 SVGIG (reference sequence). Trimming removed 5 bases at V and 4 bases at J, with 12 bases between. This CDR3 has 13 amino acids. The CDR3 sequence is CAWGGVNNQPQHF. The CDR3 DNA reads TGTGCCTGGGGGGGAGTTAATAATCAGCCCCAGCATTTT.